The T cell receptor (beta chain) described here comes from a study of beta chain features in type 1 diabetes. Findings and limits, study-wide: Moderate but significant shortening of TCRB CDR3s was recorded in all four CD4+ subsets from Type 1 diabetes patients.

J gave up 3 bases and V 1 base, and 1 base lay outside the gene matches. This CDR3 has 14 amino acids. Germline assignment: CDR1 SGHNT and CDR2 YYREEE (reference sequence). This clone was recorded at least ten times. Its antigen is not known. The sample contains more than one DNA sequence encoding this CDR3. Isolated RNA was reverse transcribed in full, so expressed TCRB transcripts were sequenced. Method: immunoSEQ multiplex PCR; TCRdb's copy keeps in-frame clones and lacks some. The table records over 150,000 clones, 6.5% to 10% of them present only once. This chain joins TRBV5-4 and TRBJ2-3; 8 bases agree with TRBD1. What was sequenced was central memory CD4+ T cells from blood. The TCR comes from a woman aged 18-29 years with type 1 diabetes. DNA for the CDR3: TGTGCCAGCAGCTTGCAGGGGGCAACAGATACGCAGTATTTT. It is translated as CASSLQGATDTQYF.